This T cell receptor beta chain was sequenced for a study of shared clonotypes between healthy human individuals. V dropped 2 bases and J dropped 5 bases, with 10 bases sitting between them. The CDR3 sequence is 13 residues long. Germline lookup yields CDR1 MNHEY and CDR2 SVGAGI. Profiled with immunoSEQ multiplex PCR; TCRdb holds only in-frame clones, not every one. The sample yields about 1.5 million clones, 95% to 99% seen once. Sequenced sample: naive CD4+ T cells sorted from blood. Subset given: CD45RA+ positively selected. This rearrangement joins TRBV6-5 to TRBJ2-7; tentative D call: TRBD1 (5 bases). The receptor's source is a man aged 30-40 years in good health. Here the CDR3 DNA reads TGTGCCAGCAGTTACAGGGGCGAGGACGAGCAGTACTTC. This translates into CASSYRGEDEQYF.